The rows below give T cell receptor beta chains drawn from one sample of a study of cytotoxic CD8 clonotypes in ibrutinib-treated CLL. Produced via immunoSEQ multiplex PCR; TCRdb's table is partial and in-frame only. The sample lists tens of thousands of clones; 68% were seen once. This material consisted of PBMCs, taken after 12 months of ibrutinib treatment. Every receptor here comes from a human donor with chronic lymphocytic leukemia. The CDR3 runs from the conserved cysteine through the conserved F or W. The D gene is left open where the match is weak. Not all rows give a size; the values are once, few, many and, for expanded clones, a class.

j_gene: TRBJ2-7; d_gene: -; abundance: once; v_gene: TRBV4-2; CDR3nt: TGTGCCAGCAGCCAACTATGGAAGAGACAGGACTCCTACGAGCAGTACTTC; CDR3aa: CASSQLWKRQDSYEQYF
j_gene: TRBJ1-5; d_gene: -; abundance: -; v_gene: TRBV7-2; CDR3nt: TGTGCCAGCAGCTTTTATAGCAATCAGCCCCAGCATTTT; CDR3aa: CASSFYSNQPQHF
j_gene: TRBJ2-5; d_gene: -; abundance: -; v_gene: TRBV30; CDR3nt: TGTGCCTGGAAGAGGGGAGTAATCCAAGAGACCCAGTACTTC; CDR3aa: CAWKRGVIQETQYF
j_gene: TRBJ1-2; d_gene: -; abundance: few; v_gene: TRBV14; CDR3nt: TGTGCCAGCAGCACGGTGGTGGACTATGGCTACACCTTC; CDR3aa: CASSTVVDYGYTF
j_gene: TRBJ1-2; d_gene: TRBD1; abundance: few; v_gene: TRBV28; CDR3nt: TGTGCCAGCAGTTTAACACAGGGGTTTGGCTATGGCTACACCTTC; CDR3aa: CASSLTQGFGYGYTF
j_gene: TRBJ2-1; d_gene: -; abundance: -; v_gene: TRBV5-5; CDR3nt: TGTGCCAGCAGCTTGGACCTGGGGGCAGGCACCTTTGAGCAGTTCTTC; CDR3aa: CASSLDLGAGTFEQFF
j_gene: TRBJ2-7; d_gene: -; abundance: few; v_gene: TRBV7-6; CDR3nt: TGTGCCAGCAGCCAAACAGGGGAGCAGTACTTC; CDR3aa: CASSQTGEQYF
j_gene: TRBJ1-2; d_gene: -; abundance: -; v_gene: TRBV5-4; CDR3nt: TGTGCCAGCAGCTTTCGGGACTTTGGAGGCTACACCTTC; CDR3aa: CASSFRDFGGYTF
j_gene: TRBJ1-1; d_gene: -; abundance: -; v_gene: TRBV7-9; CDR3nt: TGTGCCAGCAGCTACCCTGGTCAGGGGTACACTGAAGCTTTCTTT; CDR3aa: CASSYPGQGYTEAFF
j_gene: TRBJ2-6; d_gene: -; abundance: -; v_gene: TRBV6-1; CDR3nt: TGTGCCAGCAGGCGGTGGGGGGCCAACGTCCTGACTTTC; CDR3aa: CASRRWGANVLTF
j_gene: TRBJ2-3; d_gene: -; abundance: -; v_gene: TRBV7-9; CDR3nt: TGTGCCAGCAGCTTAGCCTGGGTCACAGATACGCAGTATTTT; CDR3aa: CASSLAWVTDTQYF
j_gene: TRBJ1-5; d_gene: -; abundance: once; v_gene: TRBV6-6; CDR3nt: TGTGCCAGCAGTCGACAGAACAATCAGCCCCAGCATTTT; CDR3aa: CASSRQNNQPQHF
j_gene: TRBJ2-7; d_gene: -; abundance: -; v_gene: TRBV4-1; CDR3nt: TGCGCCAGCAGCCAAGAAATACGGTCCTACGAGCAGTACTTC; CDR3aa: CASSQEIRSYEQYF
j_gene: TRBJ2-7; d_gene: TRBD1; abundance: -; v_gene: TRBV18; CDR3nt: TGTGCCAGCTCGCCTACAGGACAGGGCGCCAATGCCTACGAGCAGTACTTC; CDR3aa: CASSPTGQGANAYEQYF
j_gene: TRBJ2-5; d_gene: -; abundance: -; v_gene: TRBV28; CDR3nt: TGTGCCAGCAGTTTTGTTGACCAAGAGACCCAGTACTTC; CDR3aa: CASSFVDQETQYF
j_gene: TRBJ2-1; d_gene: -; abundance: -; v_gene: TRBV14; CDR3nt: TGTGCCAGCAGCCTCTGGGGGGGCTCGAATGAGCAGTTCTTC; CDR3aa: CASSLWGGSNEQFF
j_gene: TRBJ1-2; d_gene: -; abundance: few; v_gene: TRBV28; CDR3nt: TGTGCCAGCAGTTTACCAGGGGCGTCCGTCTATGGCTACACCTTC; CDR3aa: CASSLPGASVYGYTF
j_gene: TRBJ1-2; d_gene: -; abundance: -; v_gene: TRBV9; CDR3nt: TGTGCCAGCAGCCGACGCCCAGAGCGAGGCTACACCTTC; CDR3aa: CASSRRPERGYTF
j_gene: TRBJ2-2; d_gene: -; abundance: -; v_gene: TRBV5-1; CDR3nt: TGCGCCAGCAGCTTAGAGGGGGTAACCGGGGAGCTGTTTTTT; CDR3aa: CASSLEGVTGELFF
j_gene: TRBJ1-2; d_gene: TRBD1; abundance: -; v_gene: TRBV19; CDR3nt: TGTGCCAGTAGTAAATCGGGACAGGGGCTGTATGGCTACACCTTC; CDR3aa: CASSKSGQGLYGYTF
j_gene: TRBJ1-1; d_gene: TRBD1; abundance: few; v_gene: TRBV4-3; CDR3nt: TGCGCCAGCAGCCAAGGGACAGGGGGCGCCAGGGACACTGAAGCTTTCTTT; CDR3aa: CASSQGTGGARDTEAFF
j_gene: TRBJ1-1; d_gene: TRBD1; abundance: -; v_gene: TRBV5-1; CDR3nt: TGCGCCAGCAGCTTGGGCTCGACAGGGGCCGGCACTGAAGCTTTCTTT; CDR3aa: CASSLGSTGAGTEAFF
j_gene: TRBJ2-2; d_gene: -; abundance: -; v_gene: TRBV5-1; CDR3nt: TGCGCCAGCAGCTTGGTGGGGGGCACCGGGGAGCTGTTTTTT; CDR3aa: CASSLVGGTGELFF
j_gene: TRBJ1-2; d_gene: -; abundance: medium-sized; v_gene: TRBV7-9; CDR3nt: TGTGCCAGCAGCTTAGCCACAGTTCCCAACTATGGCTACACCTTC; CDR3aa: CASSLATVPNYGYTF
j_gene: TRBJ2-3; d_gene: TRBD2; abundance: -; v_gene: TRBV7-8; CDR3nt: TGTGCCAGCAGCGCCCGGACTAGCGGGGCCCGAGATACGCAGTATTTT; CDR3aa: CASSARTSGARDTQYF
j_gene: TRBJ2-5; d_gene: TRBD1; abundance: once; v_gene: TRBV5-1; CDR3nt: TGCGCCAGCAGGTTGGGGACAGGGGTAGAGACCCAGTACTTC; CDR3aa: CASRLGTGVETQYF
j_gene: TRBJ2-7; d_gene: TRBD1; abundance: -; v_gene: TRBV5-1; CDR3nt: TGCGCCAGCAGCCTGACTCAGGGGGACTACGAGCAGTACTTC; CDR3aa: CASSLTQGDYEQYF
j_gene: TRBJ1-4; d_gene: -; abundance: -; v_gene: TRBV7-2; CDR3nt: TGTGCCAGCAGCCTGACTTTAACTAATGAAAAACTGTTTTTT; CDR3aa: CASSLTLTNEKLFF
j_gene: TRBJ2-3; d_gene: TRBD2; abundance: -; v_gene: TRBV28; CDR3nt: TGTGCCACCTCAGCGGGGGCGTCAACAGATACGCAGTATTTT; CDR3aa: CATSAGASTDTQYF
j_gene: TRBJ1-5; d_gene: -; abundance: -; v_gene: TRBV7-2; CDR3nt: TGTGCCAGCAGCTTAGGGGGTCAGCCCCAGCATTTT; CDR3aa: CASSLGGQPQHF
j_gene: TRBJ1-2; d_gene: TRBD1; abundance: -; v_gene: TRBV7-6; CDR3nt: TGTGCCAGCAGCCAGAGACAGGGGGCCGGGAACTATGGCTACACCTTC; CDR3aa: CASSQRQGAGNYGYTF
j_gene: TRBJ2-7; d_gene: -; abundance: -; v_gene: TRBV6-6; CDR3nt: TGTGCCAGCAGCCGAACACCTTCCTACGAGCAGTACTTC; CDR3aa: CASSRTPSYEQYF
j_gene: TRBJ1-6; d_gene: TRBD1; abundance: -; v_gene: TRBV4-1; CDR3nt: TGCGCCAGCAGCGAAGACAGGGGGCAATATTCACCCCTCCACTTT; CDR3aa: CASSEDRGQYSPLHF
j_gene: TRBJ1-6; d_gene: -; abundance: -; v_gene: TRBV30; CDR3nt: TGTGCCTCGAGAGGGCAGGGAAATTCACCCCTCCACTTT; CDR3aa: CASRGQGNSPLHF
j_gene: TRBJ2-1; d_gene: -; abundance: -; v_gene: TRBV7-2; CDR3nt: TGTGCCAGCAGCTTATTGAATTACAATGAGCAGTTCTTC; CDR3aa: CASSLLNYNEQFF
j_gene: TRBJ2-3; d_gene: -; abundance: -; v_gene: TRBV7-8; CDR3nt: TGTGCCAGCAGCTTAGTGTCGGCAGCCCCCACAGATACGCAGTATTTT; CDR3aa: CASSLVSAAPTDTQYF
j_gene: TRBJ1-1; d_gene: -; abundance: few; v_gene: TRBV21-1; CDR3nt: TGTGTCGTGGTGAGGGGGAACACTGAAGCTTTCTTT; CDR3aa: CVVVRGNTEAFF
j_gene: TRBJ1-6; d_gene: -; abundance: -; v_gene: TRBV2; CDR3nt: TGTGCCAGCAGCTCCTGGCAGGGGTTGGGGGGGAATTCACCCCTCCACTTT; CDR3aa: CASSSWQGLGGNSPLHF
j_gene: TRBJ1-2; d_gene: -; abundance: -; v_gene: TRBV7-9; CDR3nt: TGTGCCAGCAGCTTAGCGACCCCCCTCAGCTATGGCTACACCTTC; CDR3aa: CASSLATPLSYGYTF
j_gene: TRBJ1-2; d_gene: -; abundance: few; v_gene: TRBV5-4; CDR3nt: TGTGCCAGCAGCTTTGATTCCTCGAACTATGGCTACACCTTC; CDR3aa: CASSFDSSNYGYTF
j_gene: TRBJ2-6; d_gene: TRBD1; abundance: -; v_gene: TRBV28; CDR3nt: TGTGCCAGCAGTCCCTATGGGACAGCGAACTCTGGGGCCAACGTCCTGACTTTC; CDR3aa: CASSPYGTANSGANVLTF
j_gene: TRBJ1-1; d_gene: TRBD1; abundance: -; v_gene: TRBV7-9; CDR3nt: TGTGCCAGCAGCCCCCAGACAGGGATGCCCTCTGAAGCTTTCTTT; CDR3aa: CASSPQTGMPSEAFF
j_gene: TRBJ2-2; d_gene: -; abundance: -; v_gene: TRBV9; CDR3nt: TGTGCCAGCAGCGTATTTGGACCTACCGGGGAGCTGTTTTTT; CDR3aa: CASSVFGPTGELFF
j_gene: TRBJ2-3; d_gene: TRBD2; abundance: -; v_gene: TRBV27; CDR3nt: TGTGCCAGCAATGATTACAGGGTTACAGGGACTAGCGGGGGTTGGGATACGCAGTATTTT; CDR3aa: CASNDYRVTGTSGGWDTQYF
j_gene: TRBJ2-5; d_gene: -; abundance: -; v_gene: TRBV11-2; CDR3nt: TGTGCCAGCAGCTTAGATCCAACAGTTCGGGAGACCCAGTACTTC; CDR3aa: CASSLDPTVRETQYF
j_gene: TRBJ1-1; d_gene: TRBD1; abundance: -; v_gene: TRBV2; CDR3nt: TGTGCCAGCAGTTACAGGGGATTTGGTGAAGCTTTCTTT; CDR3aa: CASSYRGFGEAFF
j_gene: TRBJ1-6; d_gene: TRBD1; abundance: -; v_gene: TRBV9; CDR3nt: TGTGCCAGCAGCGCCGGGACAGCCAATTCACCCCTCCACTTT; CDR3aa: CASSAGTANSPLHF
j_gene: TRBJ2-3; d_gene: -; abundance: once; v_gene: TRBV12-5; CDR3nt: TGTGCTAGTGGTTTGGGGTTCCGGGGCCCCCTTAGCACAGATACGCAGTATTTT; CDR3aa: CASGLGFRGPLSTDTQYF
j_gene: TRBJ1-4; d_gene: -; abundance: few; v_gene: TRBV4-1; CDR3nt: TGCGCCAGCAGCCAAGATCTAGGTTCTAATGAAAAACTGTTTTTT; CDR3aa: CASSQDLGSNEKLFF
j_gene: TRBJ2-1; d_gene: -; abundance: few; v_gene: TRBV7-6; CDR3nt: TGTGCCAGCAGCTTAGACGACAATGAGCAGTTCTTC; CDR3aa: CASSLDDNEQFF
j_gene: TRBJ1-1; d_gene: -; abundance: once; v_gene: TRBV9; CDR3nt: TGTGCCAGCAGCGTAGAATCAGGTATGAACACTGAAGCTTTCTTT; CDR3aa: CASSVESGMNTEAFF